This note documents a single T cell receptor (beta chain) sequence. The antigen is unknown. This specimen belongs to a study of monozygotic twins with inflammatory bowel disease. UMIs with a 6-nucleotide sample barcode were added by template switching. TCRdb processed the 5' RACE reads again and assigns one entry to each CDR3 protein, with no DNA. Its table lists about 450,000 distinct CDR3 sequences. Collection yielded 2 to 3 ml of blood per donor. Study results and caveats: Results did not support any single strong IBD-associated signal or clonotype.

This clonotype was sampled from a human donor with ulcerative colitis or Crohn's disease, or a healthy co-twin of an affected twin (not recorded which). The specimen sequenced was blood.

The CDR3 here is CASRFWTGEQYF. This chain joins TRBV11-2 and TRBJ2-7; TCRdb calls TRBD1, which cannot be checked without DNA. Germline V CDR1 and CDR2: SGHAT, FQNNGV. The CDR3 runs to 12 residues.